A selection of T cell receptor beta chains follows, all from one sample in a study of spatial heterogeneity in lung cancer. TCRdb called the 5' RACE reads again in MiXCR, with one record for every CDR3 protein. The sample shows tens of thousands of distinct CDR3 sequences, about 12% of them seen only once. This specimen was PBMCs, taken at surgery. Receptor source: a male donor with early-stage non-small cell lung cancer. Both conserved end residues are part of each CDR3. Each record gives: J gene, V gene, D gene, clone size, CDR3 protein, CDR3 DNA. D genes are given only for firm matches. Clone size appears in some rows only: once, few, many, or a class for an expanded clone.

J gene: TRBJ1-2; V gene: TRBV5-1; D gene: -; clone size: -; CDR3 protein: CASSLASSAQLYGYTF; CDR3 DNA: TGCGCCAGCAGCTTGGCCAGCAGTGCTCAGTTATATGGCTACACCTTC
J gene: TRBJ2-7; V gene: TRBV7-2; D gene: TRBD2; clone size: few; CDR3 protein: CASTTPGRFHEQYF; CDR3 DNA: TGTGCCAGCACCACGCCCGGGAGGTTCCACGAGCAGTACTTC
J gene: TRBJ2-1; V gene: TRBV7-9; D gene: -; clone size: few; CDR3 protein: CATSLVNEQFF; CDR3 DNA: TGTGCCACCTCTCTGGTCAATGAGCAGTTCTTC
J gene: TRBJ2-3; V gene: TRBV11-3; D gene: TRBD2; clone size: many; CDR3 protein: CASSSSGGTDTQYF; CDR3 DNA: TGTGCCAGCAGCTCTAGCGGGGGAACAGATACGCAGTATTTT
J gene: TRBJ2-5; V gene: TRBV18; D gene: -; clone size: -; CDR3 protein: CASSSGAQETQYF; CDR3 DNA: TGTGCCAGCTCATCAGGGGCGCAAGAGACCCAGTACTTC
J gene: TRBJ1-2; V gene: TRBV18; D gene: TRBD1; clone size: -; CDR3 protein: CASSSPGQTYGYTF; CDR3 DNA: TGTGCCAGCTCATCCCCGGGACAGACGTATGGCTACACCTTC
J gene: TRBJ1-2; V gene: TRBV7-9; D gene: -; clone size: many; CDR3 protein: CASSLGQSNYGYTF; CDR3 DNA: TGTGCCAGCAGCTTAGGACAGTCTAACTATGGCTACACCTTC
J gene: TRBJ1-5; V gene: TRBV6-2/TRBV6-3; D gene: -; clone size: few; CDR3 protein: CASLGFRGTSNQPQHF; CDR3 DNA: TGTGCCAGCCTTGGGTTTCGGGGCACCTCGAATCAGCCCCAGCATTTT
J gene: TRBJ1-2; V gene: TRBV15; D gene: -; clone size: -; CDR3 protein: CATSPTPTIYGYTF; CDR3 DNA: TGTGCCACCAGCCCAACCCCGACCATCTATGGCTACACCTTC
J gene: TRBJ1-6; V gene: TRBV28; D gene: -; clone size: -; CDR3 protein: CASTVSHNSPLHF; CDR3 DNA: TGTGCCAGCACCGTATCCCATAATTCACCCCTCCACTTT
J gene: TRBJ2-1; V gene: TRBV5-6; D gene: TRBD1; clone size: -; CDR3 protein: CASSTDRESYNEQFF; CDR3 DNA: TGTGCCAGCAGCACCGACAGGGAATCCTACAATGAGCAGTTCTTC
J gene: TRBJ2-3; V gene: TRBV9; D gene: -; clone size: -; CDR3 protein: CASSPTSSTDTQYF; CDR3 DNA: TGTGCCAGCAGCCCGACTTCTAGCACAGATACGCAGTATTTT
J gene: TRBJ2-2; V gene: TRBV5-1; D gene: -; clone size: many; CDR3 protein: CASSFGGQGTGELFF; CDR3 DNA: TGCGCCAGCAGCTTTGGGGGGCAAGGCACCGGGGAGCTGTTTTTT
J gene: TRBJ2-3; V gene: TRBV10-3; D gene: -; clone size: few; CDR3 protein: CAIKETGPRTDTQYF; CDR3 DNA: TGTGCCATCAAAGAGACAGGACCGCGCACAGATACGCAGTATTTT
J gene: TRBJ2-1; V gene: TRBV7-6; D gene: -; clone size: -; CDR3 protein: CASSLGTYEQFF; CDR3 DNA: TGTGCCAGCAGCCTCGGGACATATGAGCAGTTCTTC
J gene: TRBJ2-7; V gene: TRBV4-3; D gene: TRBD1; clone size: many; CDR3 protein: CASSRGQASYEQYF; CDR3 DNA: TGCGCCAGCAGCCGGGGACAGGCCTCCTACGAGCAGTACTTC
J gene: TRBJ2-7; V gene: TRBV27; D gene: -; clone size: few; CDR3 protein: CASSSSTGDPYEQYF; CDR3 DNA: TGTGCCAGCAGCTCTTCCACGGGGGATCCCTACGAGCAGTACTTC
J gene: TRBJ2-7; V gene: TRBV28; D gene: TRBD2; clone size: -; CDR3 protein: CVSSPRTSANNEQYF; CDR3 DNA: TGTGTCAGCAGTCCCCGGACTAGCGCGAACAACGAGCAGTACTTC
J gene: TRBJ1-2; V gene: TRBV3-1; D gene: -; clone size: many; CDR3 protein: CASSHLGTQDGYTF; CDR3 DNA: TGTGCCAGCAGCCACCTAGGGACGCAGGATGGCTACACCTTC
J gene: TRBJ2-3; V gene: TRBV10-2; D gene: -; clone size: -; CDR3 protein: CASKEAGTDTQYF; CDR3 DNA: TGCGCCAGCAAGGAGGCTGGCACAGATACGCAGTATTTT
J gene: TRBJ2-3; V gene: TRBV2; D gene: TRBD1; clone size: -; CDR3 protein: CASSGRQGATDTQYF; CDR3 DNA: TGTGCCAGCAGTGGAAGACAGGGAGCCACAGATACGCAGTATTTT
J gene: TRBJ1-6; V gene: TRBV15; D gene: TRBD1; clone size: few; CDR3 protein: CATSRDLTGSNSPLHF; CDR3 DNA: TGTGCCACCAGCAGAGATTTGACAGGGTCGAATTCACCCCTCCACTTT
J gene: TRBJ1-5; V gene: TRBV7-8; D gene: -; clone size: few; CDR3 protein: CASSYREPYSNQPQHF; CDR3 DNA: TGTGCCAGCAGCTACAGGGAGCCTTATAGCAATCAGCCCCAGCATTTT
J gene: TRBJ2-7; V gene: TRBV7-2; D gene: TRBD1; clone size: few; CDR3 protein: CASSLDRGDEQYF; CDR3 DNA: TGTGCCAGCAGCTTAGACAGGGGAGACGAGCAGTACTTC
J gene: TRBJ1-1; V gene: TRBV10-3; D gene: -; clone size: -; CDR3 protein: CAISETGSMNTEAFF; CDR3 DNA: TGTGCCATCAGTGAAACGGGGTCCATGAACACTGAAGCTTTCTTT
J gene: TRBJ1-5; V gene: TRBV27; D gene: -; clone size: -; CDR3 protein: CASGNRNQPQHF; CDR3 DNA: TGTGCCAGCGGAAACAGGAATCAGCCCCAGCATTTT
J gene: TRBJ1-2; V gene: TRBV28; D gene: -; clone size: few; CDR3 protein: CASMLGGRLGYTF; CDR3 DNA: TGTGCCAGCATGCTGGGGGGGCGCCTGGGCTACACCTTC
J gene: TRBJ2-5; V gene: TRBV28; D gene: -; clone size: many; CDR3 protein: CASSFGRGPRQETQYF; CDR3 DNA: TGTGCCAGCAGTTTTGGCAGGGGCCCCCGCCAAGAGACCCAGTACTTC
J gene: TRBJ2-7; V gene: TRBV20-1; D gene: TRBD1; clone size: -; CDR3 protein: CSAMTGGSSYEQYF; CDR3 DNA: TGCAGTGCTATGACAGGGGGCAGCTCCTACGAGCAGTACTTC
J gene: TRBJ1-2; V gene: TRBV30; D gene: -; clone size: few; CDR3 protein: CAWGTGPSGYTF; CDR3 DNA: TGTGCCTGGGGGACGGGACCTTCTGGCTACACCTTC
J gene: TRBJ2-1; V gene: TRBV12-3/TRBV12-4; D gene: TRBD2; clone size: -; CDR3 protein: CASSPTFSGGGAPSYNEQFF; CDR3 DNA: TGTGCCAGCAGTCCCACATTTTCCGGCGGGGGGGCCCCCTCCTACAATGAGCAGTTCTTC